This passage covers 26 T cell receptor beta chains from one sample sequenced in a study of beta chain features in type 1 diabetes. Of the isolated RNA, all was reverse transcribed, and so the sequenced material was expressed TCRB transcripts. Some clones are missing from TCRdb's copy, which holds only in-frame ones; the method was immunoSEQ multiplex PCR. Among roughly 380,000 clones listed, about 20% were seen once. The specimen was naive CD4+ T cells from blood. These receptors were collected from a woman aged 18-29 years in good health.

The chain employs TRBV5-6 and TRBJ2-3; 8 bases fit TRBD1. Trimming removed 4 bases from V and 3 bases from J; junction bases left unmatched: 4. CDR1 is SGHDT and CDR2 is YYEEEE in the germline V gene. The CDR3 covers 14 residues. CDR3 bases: TGTGCCAGCAGCACCCGGACAGGGACAGATACGCAGTATTTT. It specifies CASSTRTGTDTQYF.

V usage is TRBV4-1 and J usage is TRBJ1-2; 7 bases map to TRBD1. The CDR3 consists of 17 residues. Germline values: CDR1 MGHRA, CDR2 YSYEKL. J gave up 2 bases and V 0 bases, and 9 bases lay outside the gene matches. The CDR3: CASSQEMRGQLNYGYTF. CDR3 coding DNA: TGCGCCAGCAGCCAAGAAATGAGGGGGCAGTTAAACTATGGCTACACCTTC.

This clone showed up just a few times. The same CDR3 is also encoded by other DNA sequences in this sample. The CDR3 protein is CSVVGQGLVTQYF. Written as DNA, the CDR3 is TGCAGCGTTGTAGGACAGGGGCTAGTGACCCAGTACTTC. J is TRBJ2-5 and V is TRBV29-1; 9 bases match TRBD1. The CDR3 runs to 13 residues. V dropped 4 bases and J dropped 7; count of bases not matched to a gene: 7. Germline V gives CDR1 SQVTM, CDR2 ANQGSEA.

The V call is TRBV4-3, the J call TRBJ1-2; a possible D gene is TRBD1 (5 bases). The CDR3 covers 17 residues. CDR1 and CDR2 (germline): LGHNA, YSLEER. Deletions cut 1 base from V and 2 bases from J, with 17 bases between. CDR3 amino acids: CASSQGGAGRLNYGYTF. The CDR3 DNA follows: TGCGCCAGCAGCCAAGGTGGAGCGGGACGGCTAAACTATGGCTACACCTTC.

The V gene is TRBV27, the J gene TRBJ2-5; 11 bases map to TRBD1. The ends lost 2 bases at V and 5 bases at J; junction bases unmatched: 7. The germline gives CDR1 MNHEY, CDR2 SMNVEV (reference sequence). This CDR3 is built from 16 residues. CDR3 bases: TGTGCCAGCAGTTTACTCGGGACAGGGGGGCTCGAGACCCAGTACTTC. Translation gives CASSLLGTGGLETQYF.

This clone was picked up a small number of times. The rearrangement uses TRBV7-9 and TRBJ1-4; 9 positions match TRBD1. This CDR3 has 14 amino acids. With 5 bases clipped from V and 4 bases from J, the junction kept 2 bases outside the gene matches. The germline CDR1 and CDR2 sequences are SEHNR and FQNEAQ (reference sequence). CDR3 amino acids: CASSGQGNNEKLFF. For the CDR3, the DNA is TGTGCCAGCAGCGGACAGGGGAATAATGAAAAACTGTTTTTT.

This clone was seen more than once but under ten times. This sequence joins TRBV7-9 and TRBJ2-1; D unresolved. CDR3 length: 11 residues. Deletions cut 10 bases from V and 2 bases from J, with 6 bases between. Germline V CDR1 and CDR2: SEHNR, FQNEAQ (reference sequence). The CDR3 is CATVPYNEQFF. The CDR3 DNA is TGTGCCACCGTTCCCTACAATGAGCAGTTCTTC.

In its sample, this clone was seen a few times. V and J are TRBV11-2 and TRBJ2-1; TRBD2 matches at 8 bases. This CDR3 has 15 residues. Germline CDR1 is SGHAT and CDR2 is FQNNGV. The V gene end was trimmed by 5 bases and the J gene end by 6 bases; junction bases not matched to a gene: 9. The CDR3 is CASSPNWSGSNEQFF. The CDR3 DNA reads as TGTGCCAGCAGCCCGAATTGGAGCGGGAGCAATGAGCAGTTCTTC.

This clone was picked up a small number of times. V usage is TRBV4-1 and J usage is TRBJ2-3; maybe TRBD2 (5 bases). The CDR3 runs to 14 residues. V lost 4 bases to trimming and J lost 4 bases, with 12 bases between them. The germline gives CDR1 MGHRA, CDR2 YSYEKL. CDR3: CASSLLGVPDTQYF. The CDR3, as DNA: TGCGCCAGCAGCCTACTAGGAGTCCCAGATACGCAGTATTTT.

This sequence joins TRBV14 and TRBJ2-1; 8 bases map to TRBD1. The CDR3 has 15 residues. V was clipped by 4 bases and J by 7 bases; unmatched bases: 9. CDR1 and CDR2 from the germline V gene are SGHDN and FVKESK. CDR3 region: CASSPRTGMWNEQFF. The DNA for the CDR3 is TGTGCCAGCAGCCCTCGGACAGGGATGTGGAATGAGCAGTTCTTC.

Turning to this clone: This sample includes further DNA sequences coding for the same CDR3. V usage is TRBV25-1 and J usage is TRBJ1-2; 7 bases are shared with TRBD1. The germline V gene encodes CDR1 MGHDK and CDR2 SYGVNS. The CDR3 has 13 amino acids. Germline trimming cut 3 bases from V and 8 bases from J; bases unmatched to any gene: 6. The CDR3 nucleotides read TGTGCCAGCAGTGAGAGACAGGGTCGAGGCTACACCTTC. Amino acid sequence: CASSERQGRGYTF.

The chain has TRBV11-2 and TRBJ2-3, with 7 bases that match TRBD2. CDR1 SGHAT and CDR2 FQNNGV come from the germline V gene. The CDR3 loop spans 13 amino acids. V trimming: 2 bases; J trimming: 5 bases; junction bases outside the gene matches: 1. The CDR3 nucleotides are TGTGCCAGCAGCTTATGGGGGGGAGATACGCAGTATTTT. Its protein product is CASSLWGGDTQYF.

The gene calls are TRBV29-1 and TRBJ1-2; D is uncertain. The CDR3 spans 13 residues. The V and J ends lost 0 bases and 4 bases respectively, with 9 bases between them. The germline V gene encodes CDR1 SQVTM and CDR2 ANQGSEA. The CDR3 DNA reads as TGCAGCGTTGAAGATATACTCTCCTATGGCTACACCTTC. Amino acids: CSVEDILSYGYTF.

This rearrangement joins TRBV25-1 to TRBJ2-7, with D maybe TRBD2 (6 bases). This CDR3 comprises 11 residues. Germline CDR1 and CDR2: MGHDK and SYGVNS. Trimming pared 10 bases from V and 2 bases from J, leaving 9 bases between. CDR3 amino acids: CATGGAYEQYF. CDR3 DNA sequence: TGTGCCACAGGAGGGGCCTACGAGCAGTACTTC.

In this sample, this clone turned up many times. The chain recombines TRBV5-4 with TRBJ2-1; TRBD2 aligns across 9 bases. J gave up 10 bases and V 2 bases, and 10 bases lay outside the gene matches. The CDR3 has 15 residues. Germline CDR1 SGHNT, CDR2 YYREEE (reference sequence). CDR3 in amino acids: CASSFGSGRGYEQFF. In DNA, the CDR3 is TGTGCCAGCAGCTTCGGTAGCGGGAGAGGGTACGAGCAGTTCTTC.

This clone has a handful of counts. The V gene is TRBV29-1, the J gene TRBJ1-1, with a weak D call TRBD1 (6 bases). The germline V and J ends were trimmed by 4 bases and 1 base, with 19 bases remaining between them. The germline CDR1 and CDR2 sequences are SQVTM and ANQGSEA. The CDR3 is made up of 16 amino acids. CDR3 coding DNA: TGCAGCGTTGCCCCAGGGGTGGGTTCGGGGAACACTGAAGCTTTCTTT. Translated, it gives CSVAPGVGSGNTEAFF.

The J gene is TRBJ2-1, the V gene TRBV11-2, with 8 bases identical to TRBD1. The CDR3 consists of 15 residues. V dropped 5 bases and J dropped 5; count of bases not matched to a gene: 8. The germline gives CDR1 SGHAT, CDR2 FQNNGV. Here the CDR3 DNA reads TGTGCCAGCAGCCCCGCGGACAGGGTGAACAATGAGCAGTTCTTC. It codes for CASSPADRVNNEQFF.

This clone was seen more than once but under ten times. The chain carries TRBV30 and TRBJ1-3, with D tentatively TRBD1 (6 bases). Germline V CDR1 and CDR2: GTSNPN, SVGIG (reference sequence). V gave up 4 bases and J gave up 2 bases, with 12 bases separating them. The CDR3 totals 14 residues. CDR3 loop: CAWNPDRTGNTIYF. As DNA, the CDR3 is TGTGCCTGGAATCCCGACAGGACTGGAAACACCATATATTTT.

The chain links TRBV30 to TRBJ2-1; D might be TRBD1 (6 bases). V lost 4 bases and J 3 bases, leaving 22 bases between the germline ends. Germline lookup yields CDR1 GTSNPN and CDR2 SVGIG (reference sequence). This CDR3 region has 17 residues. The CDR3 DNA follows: TGTGCCTGGAATCCCGCTCGGGTCAGGGGTTTCTACAATGAGCAGTTCTTC. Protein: CAWNPARVRGFYNEQFF. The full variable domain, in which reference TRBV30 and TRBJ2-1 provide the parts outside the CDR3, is SQTIHQWPATLVQPVGSPLSLECTVEGTSNPNLYWYRQAAGRGLQLLFYSVGIGQISSEVPQNLSASRPQDRQFILSSKKLLLSDSGFYLCAWNPARVRGFYNEQFFGPGTRLTVL.

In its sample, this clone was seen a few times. The CDR3 DNA reads as TGTGCCAGCAGTCGATCACCAATGGACAGAGCCTACGAGCAGTACTTC. Translation gives CASSRSPMDRAYEQYF. This chain joins TRBV7-9 and TRBJ2-7, with TRBD1 as a possible D gene (6 bases). Trimming stripped 6 bases from V and 2 bases from J, with 20 bases between. The CDR3 has 16 residues. From germline, CDR1 is SEHNR and CDR2 FQNEAQ (reference sequence).

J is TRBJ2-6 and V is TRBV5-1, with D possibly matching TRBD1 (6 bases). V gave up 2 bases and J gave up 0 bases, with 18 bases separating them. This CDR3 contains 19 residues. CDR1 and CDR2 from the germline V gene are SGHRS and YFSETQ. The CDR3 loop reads CASSLRSIQGHSGANVLTF. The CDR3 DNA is TGCGCCAGCAGCTTAAGAAGCATACAGGGACACTCTGGGGCCAACGTCCTGACTTTC.

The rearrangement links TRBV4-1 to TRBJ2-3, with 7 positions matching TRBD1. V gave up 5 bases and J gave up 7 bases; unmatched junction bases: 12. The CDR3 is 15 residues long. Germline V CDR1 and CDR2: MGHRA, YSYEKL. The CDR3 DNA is TGCGCCAGCAGCGTACTACCGGGACAGAGAAATACGCAGTATTTT. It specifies CASSVLPGQRNTQYF.

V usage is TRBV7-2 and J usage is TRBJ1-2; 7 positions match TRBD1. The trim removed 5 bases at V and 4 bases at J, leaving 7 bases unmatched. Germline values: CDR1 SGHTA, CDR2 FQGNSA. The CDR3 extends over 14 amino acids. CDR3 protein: CASSPQQGSYGYTF. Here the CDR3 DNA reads TGTGCCAGCAGCCCACAACAGGGGTCCTATGGCTACACCTTC.

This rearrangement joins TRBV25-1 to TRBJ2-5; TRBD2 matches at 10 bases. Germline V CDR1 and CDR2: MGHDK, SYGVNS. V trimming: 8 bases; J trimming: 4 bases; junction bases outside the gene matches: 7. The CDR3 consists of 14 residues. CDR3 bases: TGTGCCAGCGAACTAGCGGGGCGACGAGAGACCCAGTACTTC. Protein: CASELAGRRETQYF.

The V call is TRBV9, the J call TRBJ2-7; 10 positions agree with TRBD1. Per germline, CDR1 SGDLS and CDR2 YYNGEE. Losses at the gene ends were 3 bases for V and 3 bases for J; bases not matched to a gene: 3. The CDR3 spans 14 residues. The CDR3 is CASSDRDRGYEQYF. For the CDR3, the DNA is TGTGCCAGCAGCGACCGGGACAGGGGCTACGAGCAGTACTTC. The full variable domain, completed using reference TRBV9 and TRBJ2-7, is DSGVTQTPKHLITATGQRVTLRCSPRSGDLSVYWYQQSLDQGLQFLIQYYNGEERAKGNILERFSAQQFPDLHSELNLSSLELGDSALYFCASSDRDRGYEQYFGPGTRLTVT.

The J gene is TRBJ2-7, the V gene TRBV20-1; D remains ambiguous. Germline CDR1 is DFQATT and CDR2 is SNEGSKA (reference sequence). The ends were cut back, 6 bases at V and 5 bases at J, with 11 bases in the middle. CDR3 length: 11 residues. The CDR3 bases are TGCAGTGCAACCGTCCGGGACGAGCAGTACTTC. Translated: CSATVRDEQYF.